This T cell receptor (beta chain) was sequenced in a study of shared clonotypes between healthy human individuals. Method: immunoSEQ multiplex PCR; TCRdb's copy keeps in-frame clones and lacks some. The data show millions of clones, with more than 80% seen just once and roughly 0.15% held by the top ten. The germline V gene encodes CDR1 MNHNS and CDR2 SASEGT. V was trimmed by 5 bases and J by 7 bases, leaving 15 bases between them. The CDR3 spans 14 residues. Sequencing was carried out using naive CD4+ T cells sorted from blood. Subset of the sample: CD45RA+ positively selected. The rearrangement joins TRBV6-1 to TRBJ1-5; D unresolved. This receptor was identified in a man between 18 and 35 years old in good health. CDR3 sequence (DNA): TGTGCCAGCAGTACTAAAGGGCCTAGACAGCCCCAGCATTTT. Translation: CASSTKGPRQPQHF.